Given below is one T cell receptor beta chain in context. This entry belongs to a study of identical twins. The CDR3 is 17 residues long. Germline CDR1 reads SGHRS; CDR2 reads YFSETQ. V lost 0 bases and J 3 bases, leaving 19 bases between the germline ends. TCRdb analysed the 5' RACE reads with MiXCR anew, one entry per CDR3 protein. Of a few hundred thousand distinct CDR3 sequences listed, 6.5% are singletons. These same data were also listed under a study on T cells expressing NK-cell markers.

The sample taken for sequencing was CD8+ T cells sorted from blood. V and J are TRBV5-1 and TRBJ2-7, with a possible D match to TRBD1 (7 bases). This TCR derives from a woman under 30 in good health. CDR3: CASSLGAPVRGDYEQYF. The CDR3 nucleotides are TGCGCCAGCAGCTTGGGGGCCCCGGTCAGGGGGGACTACGAGCAGTACTTC.